Each of the 25 T cell receptor beta chains below was sequenced from the same sample in a study of blood T cell repertoires in COVID-19. Repertoires were generated with immunoSEQ multiplex PCR, while TCRdb's copy carries only in-frame clones and drops some. The table records about 440,000 clones, about nine tenths of them present only once. Sequencing was performed on peripheral blood. The receptors stem from a woman aged 50 to 60 with COVID-19, enrolled during active disease.

Here the CDR3 reads CASSPLDRDNSPLHF. The DNA of the CDR3 is TGTGCCAGCAGCCCATTGGACAGGGATAATTCACCCCTCCACTTT. V usage is TRBV11-2 and J usage is TRBJ1-6; TRBD1 aligns across 8 bases. The CDR3 has 15 residues. The V and J ends lost 5 bases and 5 bases, in that order; junction bases with no gene match: 5. Germline V gene sequence: CDR1 SGHAT, CDR2 FQNNGV.

This clone came up a few times. This chain uses TRBV11-2 with TRBJ2-1; 10 bases line up with TRBD2. Germline V CDR1 and CDR2: SGHAT, FQNNGV. J was trimmed by 12 bases and V by 5 bases; bases with no gene match: 13. The CDR3 is made up of 15 amino acids. This chain's CDR3 is CASSPSLTSGVRQFF. CDR3 DNA sequence: TGTGCCAGCAGCCCCTCCCTCACTAGCGGGGTACGGCAGTTCTTC. Using reference TRBV11-2 and TRBJ2-1 for the parts outside the CDR3, the full variable domain is EAGVAQSPRYKIIEKRQSVAFWCNPISGHATLYWYQQILGQGPKLLIQFQNNGVVDDSQLPKDRFSAERLKGVDSTLKIQPAKLEDSAVYLCASSPSLTSGVRQFFGPGTRLTVL.

J is TRBJ1-5 and V is TRBV21-1. TRBV21-1 is labeled a pseudogene. CDR3 length: 18 residues. CDR3 sequence: CASKNFGGGVGSNQPQHF. CDR3 coding DNA: TGTGCCAGCAAAAACTTCGGGGGAGGGGTTGGCAGCAATCAGCCCCAGCATTTT.

The chain couples TRBV2 to TRBJ1-2, with TRBD1 as a possible D gene (5 bases). V lost 3 bases and J lost 0, with 14 bases in between. CDR1 and CDR2 (germline): SNHLY, FYNNEI. CDR3 length: 16 residues. The CDR3 reads CASSDSRARANYGYTF. The CDR3, as DNA: TGTGCCAGCAGTGATTCCAGGGCCCGAGCTAACTATGGCTACACCTTC.

On this clone itself: One end of the junction does not line up with germline, which may come from a read error. The rearrangement links TRBV18 to TRBJ1-1; D is uncertain. The CDR3 loop spans 17 amino acids. Germline CDR1 is KGHSH and CDR2 is LQKENI. DNA for the CDR3: TGTGCCAGCTCACCCGGGCTAGAAGAGGGCCTGAACGCTGAAGCTTTCTTT. Translation gives CASSPGLEEGLNAEAFF.

The genes are TRBV7-2 and TRBJ2-1, with TRBD2 as a possible D gene (6 bases). The germline V gene has CDR1 SGHTA and CDR2 FQGNSA. The CDR3 extends over 15 amino acids. V was cut by 3 bases and J by 9 bases, with 18 bases left in between. The CDR3 DNA sequence: TGTGCCAGCAGCTTGGGAGAGGGCGGAGGGGTTGAGCAGTTCTTC. Translated, it gives CASSLGEGGGVEQFF.

This clone was seen a few times. The gene calls are TRBV19 and TRBJ2-3; the match to TRBD2 covers 9 bases. The CDR3 loop spans 15 amino acids. Germline V lookup: CDR1 LNHDA, CDR2 SQIVND (reference sequence). With 3 bases clipped from V and 6 bases from J, the junction kept 7 bases outside the gene matches. The CDR3 is CASSIFLAGIDTQYF. CDR3 nucleotides: TGTGCCAGTAGTATCTTCCTAGCGGGGATCGATACGCAGTATTTT.

V gene TRBV6-5 combines with J gene TRBJ1-5, with a weak D call TRBD1 (5 bases). Germline V gene data show CDR1 as MNHEY and CDR2 as SVGAGI. V dropped 10 bases and J dropped 0 bases, with 10 bases sitting between them. The CDR3 is 13 amino acids. Written as DNA, the CDR3 is TGTGCCACCTGGGACTTTAGCAATCAGCCCCAGCATTTT. This translates into CATWDFSNQPQHF.

The J gene is TRBJ1-4, the V gene TRBV28, with 8 nucleotides matching TRBD1. Germline CDR1 is MDHEN and CDR2 is SYDVKM. CDR3 length: 14 residues. The trim removed 6 bases at V and 7 bases at J, leaving 7 bases unmatched. CDR3 protein: CASRVQGEIEKLFF. CDR3 coding DNA: TGTGCCAGCAGAGTACAGGGGGAAATTGAAAAACTGTTTTTT.

The genes are TRBV3-1 (or the pseudogene TRBV3-2) and TRBJ1-6; D is undetermined. This CDR3 spans 17 amino acids. V lost 1 base to trimming and J lost 0 bases, with 10 bases between them. CDR1 is LGHDT, CDR2 YNNKEL, per germline (reference sequence). CDR3 sequence (DNA): TGTGCCAGCAGCCAAGCGCCACTGAGCTCCTATAATTCACCCCTCCACTTT. Protein sequence: CASSQAPLSSYNSPLHF.

The chain employs TRBV28 and TRBJ2-3, with D possibly matching TRBD1 (6 bases). Per the germline V gene, CDR1 is MDHEN and CDR2 is SYDVKM. CDR3 length equals 15 residues. V lost 5 bases, J lost 5 bases, and 17 bases lay in between. The CDR3 DNA sequence: TGTGCCAGCAGTCCACAGGGTTCTAAGGGAGATACGCAGTATTTT. Amino acids: CASSPQGSKGDTQYF.

This clone was observed a single time. The chain uses TRBV10-3 and TRBJ2-3; 7 bases map to TRBD2. The germline CDR1 and CDR2 sequences are ENHRY and SYGVKD. The V segment lost 6 bases and the J segment 3 bases; nucleotides outside the gene matches: 9. The CDR3 consists of 15 residues. Here the CDR3 reads CAIREAGDGTDTQYF. The CDR3 DNA follows: TGTGCCATCAGGGAGGCGGGGGATGGGACAGATACGCAGTATTTT.

The genes are TRBV7-9 and TRBJ2-7, with 8 bases identical to TRBD2. The CDR3 loop spans 17 amino acids. Germline V CDR1 and CDR2: SEHNR, FQNEAQ (reference sequence). Trimming at V came to 5 bases and at J to 3 bases, leaving 15 bases not matched to a gene. CDR3 sequence reads: CASSPRGRGLGDYEQYF. The CDR3, as DNA: TGTGCCAGCAGCCCCCGGGGTAGGGGACTAGGAGACTACGAGCAGTACTTC.

Regarding this clone: The same CDR3 also results from other DNA sequences found in this sample. The V and J genes are TRBV30 and TRBJ1-2, with 7 bases identical to TRBD1. Unmatched junction bases numbered 4, after V lost 3 bases and J lost 3 bases. CDR3 length: 13 amino acids. Germline loops: CDR1 GTSNPN, CDR2 SVGIG (reference sequence). CDR3 loop: CAWSADRDYGYTF. As DNA, the CDR3 is TGTGCCTGGAGCGCAGACAGGGACTATGGCTACACCTTC.

This chain uses TRBV6-4 with TRBJ2-3, with D tentatively TRBD2 (7 bases). Trimming took 4 bases from V and 8 from J, leaving 19 bases between them. The CDR3 spans 15 residues. Germline CDR1 reads MRHNA; CDR2 reads SNTAGT. CDR3 in amino acids: CASSARGAPGVTQYF. DNA for the CDR3: TGTGCCAGCAGTGCCCGGGGGGCCCCGGGCGTTACGCAGTATTTT.

The J gene is TRBJ1-1, the V gene TRBV4-2, with 8 bases aligning to TRBD1. Germline values: CDR1 LGHNA, CDR2 YNFKEQ. The CDR3 length is 15 residues. The V gene end was trimmed by 0 bases and the J gene end by 7 bases; junction bases not matched to a gene: 7. CDR3 loop: CASSQDWTGKDEAFF. The CDR3 DNA sequence: TGTGCCAGCAGCCAAGATTGGACAGGGAAGGATGAAGCTTTCTTT.

V and J are TRBV4-1 and TRBJ1-4; maybe TRBD1 (6 bases). The CDR3 spans 14 residues. Looked up from germline, CDR1 is MGHRA and CDR2 is YSYEKL. Trimming took 0 bases from V and 7 from J, leaving 9 bases between them. CDR3 nucleotides: TGCGCCAGCAGCCAAGAGTTCAGGGGTGAAAAACTGTTTTTT. The encoded protein is CASSQEFRGEKLFF.

V and J are TRBV5-5 and TRBJ1-5; TRBD1 might be the D (6 bases). V lost 3 bases to trimming and J lost 1 base, with 8 bases between them. Germline V gene sequence: CDR1 SGHKS, CDR2 YYEKEE (reference sequence). This CDR3 has 14 amino acids. The CDR3 DNA sequence: TGTGCCAGCAGCTCGCAGGGGAGCAATCAGCCCCAGCATTTT. It yields the protein CASSSQGSNQPQHF.

V usage is TRBV3-1 (or the pseudogene TRBV3-2) and J usage is TRBJ2-7; tentative D call: TRBD2 (6 bases). The V gene lost 4 bases and the J gene lost 3 bases, with 13 bases spanning the gap. This CDR3 is built from 14 residues. CDR1 LGHDT and CDR2 YNNKEL come from the germline V gene (reference sequence). The CDR3 spells CASSRRDFSYEQYF. The CDR3 DNA reads TGTGCCAGCAGCCGCCGGGACTTCAGCTACGAGCAGTACTTC.

CDR3 protein: CASSPQGGGESYNSPLHF. The CDR3 region has the DNA TGTGCCAGCAGTCCCCAAGGGGGAGGGGAATCCTATAATTCACCCCTCCACTTT. The V call is TRBV28, the J call TRBJ1-6; a possible D gene is TRBD1 (6 bases). The CDR3 spans 18 residues. Trimming removed 5 bases at V and 1 base at J, with 18 bases between. Looked up from germline, CDR1 is MDHEN and CDR2 is SYDVKM.

CDR3 in amino acids: CASSLDNSPNSPLHF. Here the CDR3 DNA reads TGTGCCAGCAGCTTGGACAATAGTCCCAATTCACCCCTCCACTTT. This chain connects TRBV7-3 to TRBJ1-6; tentative D call: TRBD1 (5 bases). Germline CDR1 reads SGHTA; CDR2 reads FQGTGA. V lost 3 bases, J lost 7 bases, and 13 bases lay in between. CDR3 length equals 15 residues.

The chain employs TRBV9 and TRBJ1-2; D ambiguous. The germline CDR1 and CDR2 sequences are SGDLS and YYNGEE. The CDR3 totals 14 residues. Deletions cut 4 bases from V and 3 bases from J, with 13 bases between. CDR3 protein: CASSWLEGYYGYTF. As DNA, the CDR3 is TGTGCCAGCAGCTGGTTGGAGGGCTACTATGGCTACACCTTC.

As DNA, the CDR3 is TGTGCCACCAGCAGAGCCGCGGGGGAGAAAGCCAAAAACATTCAGTACTTC. Protein sequence: CATSRAAGEKAKNIQYF. The chain couples TRBV15 to TRBJ2-4; 7 nucleotides agree with TRBD2. The CDR3 covers 17 residues. V gave up 1 base and J gave up 0 bases; unmatched junction bases: 6. Germline CDR1 and CDR2: LNHNV and YYDKDF (reference sequence).

In this sample, this clone turned up a few times. The rearrangement uses TRBV6-1 and TRBJ1-1; D uncertain. Germline V gene data show CDR1 as MNHNS and CDR2 as SASEGT. The CDR3 sequence is 12 residues long. The ends were cut back, 0 bases at V and 3 bases at J, with 2 bases in the middle. The CDR3 sequence: CASSEAYTEAFF. In DNA form, the CDR3 reads TGTGCCAGCAGTGAAGCCTACACTGAAGCTTTCTTT.

The V call is TRBV29-1, the J call TRBJ1-3; the D is unclear. This CDR3 has 16 amino acids. The germline V gene has CDR1 SQVTM and CDR2 ANQGSEA. Trimming took 3 bases from V and 0 from J, leaving 15 bases between them. The CDR3 is CSVDFRRHSSGNTIYF. The CDR3 bases are TGCAGCGTTGATTTTCGCCGCCACAGCTCTGGAAACACCATATATTTT.